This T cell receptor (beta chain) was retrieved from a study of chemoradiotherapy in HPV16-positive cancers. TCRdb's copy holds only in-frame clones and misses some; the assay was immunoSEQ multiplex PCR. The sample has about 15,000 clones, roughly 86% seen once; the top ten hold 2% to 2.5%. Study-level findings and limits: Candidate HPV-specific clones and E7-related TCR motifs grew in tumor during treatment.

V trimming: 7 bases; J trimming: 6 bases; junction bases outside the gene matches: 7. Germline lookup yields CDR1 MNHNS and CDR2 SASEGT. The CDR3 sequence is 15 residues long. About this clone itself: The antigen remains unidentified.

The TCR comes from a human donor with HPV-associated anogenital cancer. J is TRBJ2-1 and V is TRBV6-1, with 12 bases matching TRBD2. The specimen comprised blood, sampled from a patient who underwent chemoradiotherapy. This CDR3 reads CASTLAGGGGNEQFF. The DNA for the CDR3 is TGTGCCAGCACCCTAGCGGGAGGGGGGGGCAATGAGCAGTTCTTC.